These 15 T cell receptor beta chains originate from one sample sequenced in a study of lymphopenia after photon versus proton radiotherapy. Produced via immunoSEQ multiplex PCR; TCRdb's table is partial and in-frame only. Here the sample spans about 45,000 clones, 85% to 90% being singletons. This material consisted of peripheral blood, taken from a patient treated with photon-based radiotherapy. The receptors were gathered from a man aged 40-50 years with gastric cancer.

The CDR3 protein is CASSSGLAGGQETQYF. CDR3 bases: TGTGCCAGCAGCTCGGGACTAGCGGGGGGGCAAGAGACCCAGTACTTC. The genes are TRBV2 and TRBJ2-5; TRBD2 matches 16 bases. Trimming took 6 bases from V and 2 from J; bases not matched to a gene: 3. From germline, CDR1 is SNHLY and CDR2 FYNNEI. The CDR3 runs 16 residues. The full variable domain, with the rest looked up from reference TRBV2 and TRBJ2-5, is EPEVTQTPSHQVTQMGQEVILRCVPISNHLYFYWYRQILGQKVEFLVSFYNNEISEKSEIFDDQFSVERPDGSNFTLKIRSTKLEDSAMYFCASSSGLAGGQETQYFGPGTRLLVL.

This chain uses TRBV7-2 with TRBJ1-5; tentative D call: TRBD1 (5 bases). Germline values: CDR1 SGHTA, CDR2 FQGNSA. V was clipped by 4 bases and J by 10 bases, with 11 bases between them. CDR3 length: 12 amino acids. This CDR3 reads CASSSQGQPQHF. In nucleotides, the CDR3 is TGTGCCAGCAGCTCTCAGGGCCAACCCCAGCATTTT.

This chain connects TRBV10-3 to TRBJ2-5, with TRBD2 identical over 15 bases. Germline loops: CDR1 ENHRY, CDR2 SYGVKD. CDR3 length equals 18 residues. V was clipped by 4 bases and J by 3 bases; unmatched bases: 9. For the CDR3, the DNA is TGTGCCATCAGTGCGGGACTAGCGGGGGGCCTGTTCGAAGAGACCCAGTACTTC. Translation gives CAISAGLAGGLFEETQYF.

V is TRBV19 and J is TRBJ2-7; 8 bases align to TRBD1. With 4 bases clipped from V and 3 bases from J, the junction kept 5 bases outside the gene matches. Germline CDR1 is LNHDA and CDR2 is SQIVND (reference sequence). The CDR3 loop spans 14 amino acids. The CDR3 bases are TGTGCCAGTAGTACCCAGGACAGGGTCTACGAGCAGTACTTC. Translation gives CASSTQDRVYEQYF.

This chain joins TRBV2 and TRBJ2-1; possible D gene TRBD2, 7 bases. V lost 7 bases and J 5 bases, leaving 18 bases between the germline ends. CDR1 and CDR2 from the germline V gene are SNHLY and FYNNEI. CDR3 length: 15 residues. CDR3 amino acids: CASKGLLGANNEQFF. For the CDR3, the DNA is TGTGCCAGCAAGGGACTATTGGGGGCCAACAATGAGCAGTTCTTC.

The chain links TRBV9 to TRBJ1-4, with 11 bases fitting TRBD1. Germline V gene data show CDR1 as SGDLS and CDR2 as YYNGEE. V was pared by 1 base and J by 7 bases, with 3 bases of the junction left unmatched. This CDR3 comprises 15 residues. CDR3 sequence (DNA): TGTGCCAGCAGCGTAATCGGGACAGGGGGTGAAAAACTGTTTTTT. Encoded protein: CASSVIGTGGEKLFF. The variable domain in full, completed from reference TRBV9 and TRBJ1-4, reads DSGVTQTPKHLITATGQRVTLRCSPRSGDLSVYWYQQSLDQGLQFLIQYYNGEERAKGNILERFSAQQFPDLHSELNLSSLELGDSALYFCASSVIGTGGEKLFFGSGTQLSVL.

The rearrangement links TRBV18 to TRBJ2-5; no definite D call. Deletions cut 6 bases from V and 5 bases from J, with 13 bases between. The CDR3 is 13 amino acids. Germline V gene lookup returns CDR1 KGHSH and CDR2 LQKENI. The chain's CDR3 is CASSESSRETQYF. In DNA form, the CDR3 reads TGTGCCAGCTCGGAATCGAGTAGGGAGACCCAGTACTTC.

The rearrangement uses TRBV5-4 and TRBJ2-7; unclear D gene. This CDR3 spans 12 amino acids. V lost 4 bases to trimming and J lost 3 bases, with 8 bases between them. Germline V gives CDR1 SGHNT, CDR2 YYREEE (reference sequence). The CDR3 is CASSVDGYEQYF. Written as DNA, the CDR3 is TGTGCCAGCAGCGTGGACGGCTACGAGCAGTACTTC.

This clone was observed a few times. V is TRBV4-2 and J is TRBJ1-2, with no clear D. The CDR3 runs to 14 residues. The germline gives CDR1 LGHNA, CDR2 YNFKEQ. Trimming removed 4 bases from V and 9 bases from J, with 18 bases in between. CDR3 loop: CASSPQKDPGRYTF. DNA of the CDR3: TGTGCCAGCAGCCCCCAGAAAGACCCTGGCCGCTACACCTTC.

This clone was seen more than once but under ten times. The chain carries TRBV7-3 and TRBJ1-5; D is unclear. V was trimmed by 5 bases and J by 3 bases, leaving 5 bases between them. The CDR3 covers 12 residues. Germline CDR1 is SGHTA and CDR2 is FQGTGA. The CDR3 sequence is CASSPINQPQHF. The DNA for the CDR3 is TGTGCCAGCAGCCCCATCAATCAGCCCCAGCATTTT.

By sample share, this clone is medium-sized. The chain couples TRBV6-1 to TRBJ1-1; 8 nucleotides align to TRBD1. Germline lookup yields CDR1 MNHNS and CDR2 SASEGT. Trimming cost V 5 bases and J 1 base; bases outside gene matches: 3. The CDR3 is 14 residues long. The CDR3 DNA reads TGTGCCAGCAGTTCACAGGGGGGGAACACTGAAGCTTTCTTT. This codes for CASSSQGGNTEAFF.

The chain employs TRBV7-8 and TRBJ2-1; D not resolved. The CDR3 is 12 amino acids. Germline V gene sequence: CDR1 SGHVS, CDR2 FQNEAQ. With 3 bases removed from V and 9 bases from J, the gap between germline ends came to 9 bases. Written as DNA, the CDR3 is TGTGCCAGCAGCTTTCGGGTGGGTGAGCAGTTCTTC. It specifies CASSFRVGEQFF.

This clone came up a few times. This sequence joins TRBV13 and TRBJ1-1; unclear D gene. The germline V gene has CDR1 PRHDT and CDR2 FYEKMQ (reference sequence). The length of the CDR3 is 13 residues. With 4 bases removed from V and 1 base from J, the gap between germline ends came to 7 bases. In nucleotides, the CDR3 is TGTGCCAGCAGCTCCCGCGGGAACACTGAAGCTTTCTTT. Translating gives CASSSRGNTEAFF.

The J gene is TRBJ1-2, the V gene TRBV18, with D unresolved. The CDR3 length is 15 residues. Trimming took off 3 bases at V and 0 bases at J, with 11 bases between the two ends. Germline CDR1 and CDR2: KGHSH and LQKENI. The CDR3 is CASSPGDPANYGYTF. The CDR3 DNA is TGTGCCAGCTCACCTGGGGATCCAGCTAACTATGGCTACACCTTC.

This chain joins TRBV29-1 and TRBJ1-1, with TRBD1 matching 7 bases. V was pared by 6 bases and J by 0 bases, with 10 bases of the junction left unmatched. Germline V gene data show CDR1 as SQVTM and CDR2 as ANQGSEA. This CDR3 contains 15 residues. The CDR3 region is CSVKSRGALNTEAFF. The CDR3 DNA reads TGCAGCGTGAAAAGCAGGGGGGCTTTGAACACTGAAGCTTTCTTT.